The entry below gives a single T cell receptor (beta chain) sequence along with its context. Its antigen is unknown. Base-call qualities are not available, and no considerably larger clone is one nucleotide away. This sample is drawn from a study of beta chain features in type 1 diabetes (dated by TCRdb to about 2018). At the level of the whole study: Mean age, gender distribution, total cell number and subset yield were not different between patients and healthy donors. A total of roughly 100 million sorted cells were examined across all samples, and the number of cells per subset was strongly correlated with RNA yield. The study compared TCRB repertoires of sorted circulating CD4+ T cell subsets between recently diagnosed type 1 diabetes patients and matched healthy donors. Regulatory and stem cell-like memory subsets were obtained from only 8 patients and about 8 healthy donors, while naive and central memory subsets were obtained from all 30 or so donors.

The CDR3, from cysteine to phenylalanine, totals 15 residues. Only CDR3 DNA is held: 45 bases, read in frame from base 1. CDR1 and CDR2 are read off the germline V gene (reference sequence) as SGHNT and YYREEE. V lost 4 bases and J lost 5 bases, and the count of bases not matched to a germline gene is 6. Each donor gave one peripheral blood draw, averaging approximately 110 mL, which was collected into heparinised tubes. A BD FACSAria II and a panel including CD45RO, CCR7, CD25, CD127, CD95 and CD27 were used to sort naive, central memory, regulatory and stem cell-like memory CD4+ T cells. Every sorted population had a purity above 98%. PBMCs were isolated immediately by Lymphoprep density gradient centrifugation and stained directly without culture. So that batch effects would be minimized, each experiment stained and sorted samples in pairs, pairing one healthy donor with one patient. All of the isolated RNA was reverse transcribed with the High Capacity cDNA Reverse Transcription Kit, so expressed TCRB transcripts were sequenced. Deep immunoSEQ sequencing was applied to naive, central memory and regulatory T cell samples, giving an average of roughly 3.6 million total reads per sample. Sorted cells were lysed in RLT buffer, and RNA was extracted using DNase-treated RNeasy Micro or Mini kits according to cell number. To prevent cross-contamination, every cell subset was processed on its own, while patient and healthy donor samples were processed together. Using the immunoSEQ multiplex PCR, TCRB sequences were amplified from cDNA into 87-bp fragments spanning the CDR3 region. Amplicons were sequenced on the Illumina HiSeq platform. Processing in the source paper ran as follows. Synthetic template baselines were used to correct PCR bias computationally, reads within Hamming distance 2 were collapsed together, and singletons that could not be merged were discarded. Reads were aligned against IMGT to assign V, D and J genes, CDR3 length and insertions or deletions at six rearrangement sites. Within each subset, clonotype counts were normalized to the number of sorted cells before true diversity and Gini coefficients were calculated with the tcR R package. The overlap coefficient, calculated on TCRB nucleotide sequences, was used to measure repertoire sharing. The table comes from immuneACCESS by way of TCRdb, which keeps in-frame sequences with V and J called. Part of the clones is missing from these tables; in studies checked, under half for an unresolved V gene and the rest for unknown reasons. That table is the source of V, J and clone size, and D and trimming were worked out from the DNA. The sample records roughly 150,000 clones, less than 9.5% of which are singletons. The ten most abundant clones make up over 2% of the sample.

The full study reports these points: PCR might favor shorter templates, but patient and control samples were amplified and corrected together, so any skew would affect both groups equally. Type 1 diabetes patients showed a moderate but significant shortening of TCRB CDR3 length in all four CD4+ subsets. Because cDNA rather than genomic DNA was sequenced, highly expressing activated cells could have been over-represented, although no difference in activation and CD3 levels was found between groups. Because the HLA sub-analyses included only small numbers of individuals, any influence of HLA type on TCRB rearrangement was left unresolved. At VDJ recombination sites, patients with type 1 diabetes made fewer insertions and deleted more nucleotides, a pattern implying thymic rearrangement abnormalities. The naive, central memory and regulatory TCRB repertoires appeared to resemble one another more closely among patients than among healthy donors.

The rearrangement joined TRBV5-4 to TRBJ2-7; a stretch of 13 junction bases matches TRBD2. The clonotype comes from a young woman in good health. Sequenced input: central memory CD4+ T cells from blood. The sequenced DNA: TGTGCCAGCAGCGGACGACTAGCGGGAGGTCACGAGCAGTACTTC. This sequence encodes CASSGRLAGGHEQYF.